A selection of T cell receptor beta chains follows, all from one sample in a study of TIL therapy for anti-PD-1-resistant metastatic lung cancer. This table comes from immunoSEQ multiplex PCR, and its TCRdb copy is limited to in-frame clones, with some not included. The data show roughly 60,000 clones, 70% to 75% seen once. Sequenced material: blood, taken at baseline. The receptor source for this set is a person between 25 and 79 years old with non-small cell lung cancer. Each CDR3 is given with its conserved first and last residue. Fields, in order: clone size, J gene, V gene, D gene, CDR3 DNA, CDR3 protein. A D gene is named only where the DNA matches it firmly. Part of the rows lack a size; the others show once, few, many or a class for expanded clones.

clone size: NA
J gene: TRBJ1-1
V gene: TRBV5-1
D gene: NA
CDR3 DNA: TGCGCCAGCAGGCAGGGGCAAGATCGAACCACTGAAGCTTTCTTT
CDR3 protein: CASRQGQDRTTEAFF

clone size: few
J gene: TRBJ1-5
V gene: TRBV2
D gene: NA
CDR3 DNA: TGTGCCAGCAAGGAAGGGGCCAATCAGCCCCAGCATTTT
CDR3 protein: CASKEGANQPQHF

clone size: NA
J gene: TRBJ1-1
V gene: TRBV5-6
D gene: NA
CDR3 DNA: TGTGCCAGCAGCTCCACAGGGACTTTAGAAGCTTTCTTT
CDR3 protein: CASSSTGTLEAFF

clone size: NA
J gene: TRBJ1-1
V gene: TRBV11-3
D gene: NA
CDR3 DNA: TGTGCCAGCAGCTTAGCCCCCAGGGGTATGAACACTGAAGCTTTCTTT
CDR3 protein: CASSLAPRGMNTEAFF

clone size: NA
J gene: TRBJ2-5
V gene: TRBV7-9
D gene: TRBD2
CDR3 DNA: TGTGCCAGCAGCTTATTGCGACTAGCGGGAGCAGAGACCCAGTACTTC
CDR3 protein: CASSLLRLAGAETQYF

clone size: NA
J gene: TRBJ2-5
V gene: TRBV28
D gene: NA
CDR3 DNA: TGTGCCAGCAGTTTAGTCCGAGAGACCCAGTACTTC
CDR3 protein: CASSLVRETQYF

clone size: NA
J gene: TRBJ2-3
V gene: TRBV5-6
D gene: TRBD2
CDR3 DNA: TGTGCCAGCAGCCCGGTACGGAGACTAGCGGGAACAGATACGCAGTATTTT
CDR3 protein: CASSPVRRLAGTDTQYF

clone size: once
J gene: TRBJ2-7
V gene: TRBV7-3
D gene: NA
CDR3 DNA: TGTGCCAGCAGCCCCAGAGCGGACGAGCAGTACTTC
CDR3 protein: CASSPRADEQYF

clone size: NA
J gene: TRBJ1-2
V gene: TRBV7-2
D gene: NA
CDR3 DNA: TGTGCCAGCAGCTCCTCTGCCTATGGCTACACCTTC
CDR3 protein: CASSSSAYGYTF

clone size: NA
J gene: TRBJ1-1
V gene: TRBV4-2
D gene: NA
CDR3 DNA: TGTGCCAGCAGCCAAGGGGATCAACAGGGCGTAGCTGAAGCTTTCTTT
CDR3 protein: CASSQGDQQGVAEAFF

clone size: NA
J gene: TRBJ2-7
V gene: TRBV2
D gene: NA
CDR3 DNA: TGTGCCAGCACCGACCCTGGGGGCACCCGCTCCTACGAGCAGTACTTC
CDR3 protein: CASTDPGGTRSYEQYF

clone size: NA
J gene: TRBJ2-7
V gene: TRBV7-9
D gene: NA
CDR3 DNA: TGTGCCAGCAGCTCCTTGCTTAGTCAGTCCTACGAGCAGTACTTC
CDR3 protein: CASSSLLSQSYEQYF

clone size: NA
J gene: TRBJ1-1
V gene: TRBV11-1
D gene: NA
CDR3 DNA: TGTGCCAGCAGCTTAGGGTTTGTGAACACTGAAGCTTTCTTT
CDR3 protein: CASSLGFVNTEAFF

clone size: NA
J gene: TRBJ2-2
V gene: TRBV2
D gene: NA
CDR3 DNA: TGTGCCAGCAGTATACTGGTCGGGGAGCTGTTTTTT
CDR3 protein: CASSILVGELFF

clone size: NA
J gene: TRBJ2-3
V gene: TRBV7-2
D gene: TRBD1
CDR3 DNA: TGTGCCAGCAGCTTAGGGGACAGGGGGCCGGATACGCAGTATTTT
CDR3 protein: CASSLGDRGPDTQYF

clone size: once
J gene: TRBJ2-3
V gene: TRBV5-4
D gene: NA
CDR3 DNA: TGTGCCAGCAGCCTAGCAAGAGATACGCAGTATTTT
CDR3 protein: CASSLARDTQYF

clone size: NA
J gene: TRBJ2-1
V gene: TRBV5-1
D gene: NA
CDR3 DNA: TGCGCCAGCAGCTTACAGGGCAATGAGCAGTTCTTC
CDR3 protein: CASSLQGNEQFF

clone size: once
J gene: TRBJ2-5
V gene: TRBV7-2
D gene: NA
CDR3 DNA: TGTGCCAGCAGCGCAAGACTAGATCTAACTGCGGGAACCCAGTACTTC
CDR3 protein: CASSARLDLTAGTQYF

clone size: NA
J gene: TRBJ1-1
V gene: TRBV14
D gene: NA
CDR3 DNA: TGTGCCAGCAGCCAAGTCTCGGGGTCGAACACTGAAGCTTTCTTT
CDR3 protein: CASSQVSGSNTEAFF

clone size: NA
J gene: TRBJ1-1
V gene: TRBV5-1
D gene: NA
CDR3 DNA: TGCGCCAGCAGCTTGAACTTTATGAACACTGAAGCTTTCTTT
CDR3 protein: CASSLNFMNTEAFF

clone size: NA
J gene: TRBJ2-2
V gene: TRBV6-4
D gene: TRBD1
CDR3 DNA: TGTGCCAGCACCACGGACAGGGAGGTCGTGGACACCGGGGAGCTGTTTTTT
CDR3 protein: CASTTDREVVDTGELFF

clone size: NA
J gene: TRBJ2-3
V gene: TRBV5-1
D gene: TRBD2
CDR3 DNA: TGCGCCAGCAGCTTGGCGGGGCAGAGCGGGGGCACAGATACGCAGTATTTT
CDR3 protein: CASSLAGQSGGTDTQYF

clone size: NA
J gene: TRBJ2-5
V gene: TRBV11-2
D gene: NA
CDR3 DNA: TGTGCCAGCAGCTTTACAGAACAAGAGACCCAGTACTTC
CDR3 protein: CASSFTEQETQYF